Listed below are T cell receptor beta chains from one sample, sequenced in a study of beta chain features in type 1 diabetes. Only in-frame clones appear in the TCRdb table, and some are missing; sequencing was by immunoSEQ multiplex PCR. The data contain roughly 340,000 clones, around an eighth of them singletons. The source material was naive CD4+ T cells from blood. These TCRs come from a woman younger than 30 with type 1 diabetes. The CDR3 runs from the conserved cysteine through the conserved F or W. D genes are given only for firm matches.

TRBJ1-2 TRBD1 TRBV29-1 CSAQGAGYGYTF
TRBJ1-2 TRBD1 TRBV30 CAWIRTGGRGYTF
TRBJ2-1 . TRBV19 CASTLLGSSYNEQFF
TRBJ2-7 TRBD1 TRBV18 CASSPGQGSSYEQYF
TRBJ2-7 . TRBV30 CAWSVAEYEQYF
TRBJ2-1 . TRBV5-4 CASSLSLATYNEQFF
TRBJ2-1 TRBD2 TRBV11-3 CASSLSVLAGLSSYNEQFF
TRBJ2-2 TRBD2 TRBV7-6 CASSQFLLLAGGLAGELFF
TRBJ2-3 . TRBV4-1 CASSQGFLGATSTDTQYF
TRBJ1-1 . TRBV7-9 CASSLDGGPLNTEAFF
TRBJ2-6 . TRBV7-9 CASSRSSGANVLTF
TRBJ2-7 . TRBV5-4 CASSDTNSYEQYF
TRBJ1-1 . TRBV5-4 CASSLETPNTEAFF
TRBJ1-5 TRBD1 TRBV7-9 CASSQGQGSAQHF
TRBJ2-1 . TRBV5-1 CASSLALLVDNEQFF
TRBJ2-3 . TRBV6-6 CANSPGGTDTQYF
TRBJ1-2 TRBD1 TRBV6-6 CASRDRNYGYTF
TRBJ2-3 . TRBV19 CASSIDRADTQYF
TRBJ1-2 . TRBV12-5 CASGPEVYGYTF
TRBJ2-1 TRBD2 TRBV25-1 CASSASVIAGENEQFF
TRBJ2-2 . TRBV19 CASSSTVPGELFF
TRBJ2-7 TRBD2 TRBV13 CASSYSPGLAYEQYF
TRBJ2-1 TRBD2 TRBV25-1 CASSKGLAFDEQFF
TRBJ1-1 . TRBV27 CASSSLLQGFTEAFF
TRBJ2-7 . TRBV7-9 CASSTDWRAYEQYF
TRBJ2-1 . TRBV9 CASSVARGYSYNEQFF
TRBJ2-7 . TRBV20-1 CSANPFAGQYF
TRBJ2-7 TRBD1 TRBV5-6 CASSYDRGSYEQYF
TRBJ2-1 . TRBV5-1 CASSLGLNEQFF
TRBJ2-5 TRBD2 TRBV15 CATSRDVGLAGETQYF
TRBJ1-1 TRBD1 TRBV9 CASSVPGGNAFF
TRBJ2-1 . TRBV18 CASSLGALEFNEQFF
TRBJ1-1 . TRBV5-1 CASSLALTMNTEAFF
TRBJ2-1 TRBD2 TRBV5-4 CASSRLLAESYNEQFF
TRBJ2-3 . TRBV4-3 CASSREWGGTDTQYF
TRBJ2-7 . TRBV30 CAWSMRVEQYF
TRBJ2-1 . TRBV5-1 CASSISGEQFF
TRBJ2-3 . TRBV7-2 CASSLVGRADTQYF
TRBJ2-3 TRBD2 TRBV5-1 CASRQGTSSSTDTQYF
TRBJ1-2 . TRBV7-9 CASSLAAGTNYGYTF
TRBJ2-1 TRBD2 TRBV4-1 CASSQVSLAGAGEQFF
TRBJ1-5 . TRBV29-1 CSVGGGREQPQHF
TRBJ2-7 . TRBV12-5 CASALSGGSYEQYF
TRBJ2-7 TRBD2 TRBV9 CASSRRTSGEQYF
TRBJ2-1 . TRBV4-2 CASSQVLSSYNEQFF
TRBJ2-7 . TRBV7-9 CASSFRVGPMYEQYF
TRBJ2-1 TRBD2 TRBV7-2 CASSLELAGAQEQFF
TRBJ1-2 TRBD1 TRBV29-1 CSVEVPGQGIGGYTF
TRBJ2-1 TRBD2 TRBV6-4 CASSLELAGSNEQFF
TRBJ2-4 TRBD2 TRBV11-3 CASSSPAGGLLQYF
TRBJ1-5 . TRBV19 CASSAADGGMLPQHF
TRBJ2-1 . TRBV4-3 CASSPSDRNNEQFF
TRBJ2-1 . TRBV11-3 CASSRSWRDNEQFF